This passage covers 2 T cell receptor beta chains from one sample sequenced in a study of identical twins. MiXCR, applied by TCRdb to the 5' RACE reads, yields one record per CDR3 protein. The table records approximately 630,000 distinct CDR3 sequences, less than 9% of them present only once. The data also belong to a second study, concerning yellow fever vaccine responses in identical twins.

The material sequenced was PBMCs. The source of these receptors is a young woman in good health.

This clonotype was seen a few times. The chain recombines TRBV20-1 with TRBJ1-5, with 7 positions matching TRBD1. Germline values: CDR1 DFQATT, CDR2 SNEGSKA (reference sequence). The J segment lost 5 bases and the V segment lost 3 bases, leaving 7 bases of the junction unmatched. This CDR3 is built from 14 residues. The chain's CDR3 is CSARVTGSHQPQHF. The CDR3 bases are TGCAGTGCTAGGGTGACAGGGAGCCATCAGCCCCAGCATTTT.

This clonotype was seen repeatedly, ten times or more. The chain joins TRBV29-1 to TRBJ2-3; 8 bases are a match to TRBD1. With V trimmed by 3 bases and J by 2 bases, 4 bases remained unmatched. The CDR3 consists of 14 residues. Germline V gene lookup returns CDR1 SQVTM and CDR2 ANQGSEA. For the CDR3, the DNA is TGCAGCGTTGACGGGACAGGTTACACAGATACGCAGTATTTT. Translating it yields CSVDGTGYTDTQYF.